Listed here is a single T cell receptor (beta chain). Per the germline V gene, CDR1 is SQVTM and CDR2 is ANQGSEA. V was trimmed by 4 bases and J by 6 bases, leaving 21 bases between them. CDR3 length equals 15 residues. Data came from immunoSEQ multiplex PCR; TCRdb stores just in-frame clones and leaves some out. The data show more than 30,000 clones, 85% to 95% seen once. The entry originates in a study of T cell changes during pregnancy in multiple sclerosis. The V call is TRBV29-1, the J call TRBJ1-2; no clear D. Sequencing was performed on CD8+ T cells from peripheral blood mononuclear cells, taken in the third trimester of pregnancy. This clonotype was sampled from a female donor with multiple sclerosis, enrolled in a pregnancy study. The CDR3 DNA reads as TGCAGCGTTGTTACAGCCGCCATAAGTTCGGATGGCTACACCTTC. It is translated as CSVVTAAISSDGYTF.